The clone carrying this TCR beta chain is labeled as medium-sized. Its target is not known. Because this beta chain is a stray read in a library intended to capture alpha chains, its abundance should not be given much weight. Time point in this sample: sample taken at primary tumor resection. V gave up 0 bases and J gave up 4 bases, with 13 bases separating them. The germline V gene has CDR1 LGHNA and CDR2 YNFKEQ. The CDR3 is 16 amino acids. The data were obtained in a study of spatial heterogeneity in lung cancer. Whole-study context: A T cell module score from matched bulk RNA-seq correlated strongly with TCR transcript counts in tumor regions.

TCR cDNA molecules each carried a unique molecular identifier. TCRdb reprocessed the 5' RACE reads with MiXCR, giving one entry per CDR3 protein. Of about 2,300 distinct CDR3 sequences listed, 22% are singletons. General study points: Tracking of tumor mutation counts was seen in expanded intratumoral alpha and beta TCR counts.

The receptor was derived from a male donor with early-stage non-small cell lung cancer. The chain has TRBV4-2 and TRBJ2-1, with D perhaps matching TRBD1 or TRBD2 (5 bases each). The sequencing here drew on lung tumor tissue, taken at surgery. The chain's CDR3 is CASSQELGRTYNEQFF. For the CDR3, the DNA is TGTGCCAGCAGCCAAGAATTGGGACGGACTTACAATGAGCAGTTCTTC.